Listed here are 21 T cell receptor beta chains from one sample, sequenced in a study of regulatory T cells in long-lasting Graves disease. The time point here: persistent/refractory GD, antithyroid drugs over 5 years with positive TRAb. Construction of the TCR library relied on RNA isolated from PBMCs. TCR beta libraries were built with iRepertoire HTBI primers and Arm-PCR of CDR3 regions. TCRdb analysed the multiplex PCR reads with MiXCR anew, one entry per CDR3 protein. The sample lists 250,000 to 300,000 distinct CDR3 sequences, 22% occurring once. This material consisted of peripheral blood mononuclear cells (PBMCs), taken when the disease was refractory, from a patient treated with antithyroid drugs. These receptors were obtained from a female donor with Graves disease.

As concerns this clonotype: A far larger clone is one base from this, pointing to a likely read error. Because the CDR3 is missing its conserved closing phenylalanine or tryptophan, this is likely a read error. The gene calls are TRBV6-4 and TRBJ1-4; 7 bases align to TRBD1. Trimming took 4 bases from V and 11 from J; bases not matched to a gene: 7. Germline values: CDR1 MRHNA, CDR2 SNTAGT. This CDR3 contains 13 residues. The CDR3, as DNA: TGTGCCAGCAGTGGAGACAGGGTGGGGAAACTGTTTCTT. Translating gives CASSGDRVGKLFL.

The chain has TRBV27 and TRBJ1-5; 7 positions match TRBD1. CDR1 is MNHEY and CDR2 is SMNVEV in the germline V gene (reference sequence). The CDR3 contains 16 residues. The V gene end was trimmed by 5 bases and the J gene end by 5 bases; junction bases not matched to a gene: 12. CDR3 coding DNA: TGTGCCAGCAGTCCGCACCCGACAGGGCAGTATCAGCCCCAGCATTTT. Amino acids: CASSPHPTGQYQPQHF.

The chain combines TRBV24-1 with TRBJ2-1; TRBD1 aligns across 11 bases. J was trimmed by 5 bases and V by 7 bases; bases with no gene match: 9. CDR3 length: 16 amino acids. The germline V gene has CDR1 KGHDR and CDR2 SFDVKD. Here the CDR3 DNA reads TGTGCCACCAGCGGGGGGAGGGACAGGGGGAACAATGAGCAGTTCTTC. The encoded protein is CATSGGRDRGNNEQFF.

This clonotype was observed at least ten times. The rearrangement links TRBV28 to TRBJ1-6; 7 bases are shared with TRBD1. The germline gives CDR1 MDHEN, CDR2 SYDVKM. The CDR3 is 15 amino acids. The ends lost 8 bases at V and 3 bases at J; junction bases unmatched: 7. This CDR3 is CASLTGKNYNSPLHF. CDR3 nucleotide sequence: TGTGCCAGCCTGACAGGGAAAAACTATAATTCACCCCTCCACTTT.

The rearrangement uses TRBV20-1 and TRBJ1-2; D not certain. Trimming took off 6 bases at V and 4 bases at J, with 18 bases between the two ends. Per germline, CDR1 DFQATT and CDR2 SNEGSKA (reference sequence). This CDR3 contains 14 residues. The CDR3 reads CSATPGGRSYGYTF. The CDR3 DNA sequence: TGCAGTGCAACCCCCGGTGGGCGATCCTATGGCTACACCTTC.

A few counts support this clonotype. The chain combines TRBV30 with TRBJ1-5, with D perhaps matching TRBD1 (5 bases). V was trimmed by 2 bases and J by 2 bases, leaving 7 bases between them. This CDR3 is built from 13 residues. Germline lookup yields CDR1 GTSNPN and CDR2 SVGIG (reference sequence). The CDR3 DNA is TGTGCCTGGAGTACAGGAGGCAATCAGCCCCAGCATTTT. Encoded protein: CAWSTGGNQPQHF.

This clonotype occurred many times. CDR3 region: CANGETNTGELFF. The CDR3 region has the DNA TGTGCCAACGGGGAGACGAACACCGGGGAGCTGTTTTTT. This sequence joins TRBV12-3 or TRBV12-4 and TRBJ2-2; D possibly corresponds to TRBD2 (5 bases). The CDR3 consists of 13 residues. Trimming stripped 10 bases from V and 0 bases from J, with 9 bases between.

The chain combines TRBV28 with TRBJ2-1; TRBD2 matches at 10 bases. This CDR3 is built from 18 residues. The ends lost 4 bases at V and 7 bases at J; junction bases unmatched: 16. The germline gives CDR1 MDHEN, CDR2 SYDVKM. CDR3 sequence: CASSYSGGLAGDKNEQFF. The DNA of the CDR3 is TGTGCCAGCAGTTACTCAGGCGGGCTAGCGGGAGATAAGAATGAGCAGTTCTTC.

This clonotype was picked up a small number of times. The chain employs TRBV7-9 and TRBJ1-2; weak D call: TRBD1 (6 bases). The CDR3 covers 16 residues. In germline, CDR1 is SEHNR, CDR2 FQNEAQ (reference sequence). V gave up 5 bases and J gave up 2 bases, with 18 bases separating them. In DNA form, the CDR3 reads TGTGCCAGCAGCCTGATCGAGAGGGGGGAGAACTATGGCTACACCTTC. It yields the protein CASSLIERGENYGYTF.

This clonotype came up many times. V gene TRBV29-1 combines with J gene TRBJ1-4; 9 bases agree with TRBD1. J gave up 7 bases and V 2 bases, and 2 bases lay outside the gene matches. Germline values: CDR1 SQVTM, CDR2 ANQGSEA. CDR3 length: 13 amino acids. The CDR3: CSVETGGAEKLFF. The CDR3 DNA sequence: TGCAGCGTTGAAACAGGGGGCGCTGAAAAACTGTTTTTT. Using reference TRBV29-1 and TRBJ1-4 for the parts outside the CDR3, the full variable domain is SAVISQKPSRDICQRGTSLTIQCQVDSQVTMMFWYRQQPGQSLTLIATANQGSEATYESGFVIDKFPISRPNLTFSTLTVSNMSPEDSSIYLCSVETGGAEKLFFGSGTQLSVL.

In this sample, this clonotype turned up many times. V gene TRBV2 combines with J gene TRBJ2-7, with TRBD1 identical over 7 bases. CDR3 length: 15 residues. Germline CDR1 and CDR2: SNHLY and FYNNEI. V shed 5 bases and J 2 bases; nucleotides not matched to a gene: 9. This chain's CDR3 is CASSRLPRGPYEQYF. The CDR3 DNA follows: TGTGCCAGCAGTAGGTTACCGAGGGGGCCCTACGAGCAGTACTTC.

The sample holds many counts of this clonotype. V usage is TRBV28 and J usage is TRBJ1-1, with D unclear. This CDR3 region has 15 residues. V lost 3 bases and J lost 5, with 16 bases in between. CDR1 is MDHEN and CDR2 is SYDVKM in the germline V gene. The CDR3 bases are TGTGCCAGCAGTTTCTTAGGGAGGGAGAGGACTGAAGCTTTCTTT. Its translation: CASSFLGRERTEAFF.

This clonotype appeared a few times. This chain joins TRBV4-3 and TRBJ2-5; D gene uncertain. Trimming removed 3 bases from V and 2 bases from J, with 7 bases in between. This CDR3 spans 13 amino acids. The germline gives CDR1 LGHNA, CDR2 YSLEER. CDR3 protein: CASSQTPQETQYF. As DNA, the CDR3 is TGCGCCAGCAGCCAGACACCTCAAGAGACCCAGTACTTC.

The CDR3 is CASSPGTPRSSYEQYF. The CDR3 DNA follows: TGTGCCAGCAGCCCGGGGACACCCAGGAGCTCCTACGAGCAGTACTTC. J is TRBJ2-7 and V is TRBV7-6; D might be TRBD1 (6 bases). Looked up from germline, CDR1 is SGHVS and CDR2 is FNYEAQ. The germline V and J ends were trimmed by 5 bases and 0 bases, with 17 bases remaining between them. This CDR3 has 16 residues.

As regards this clonotype: Germline and junction disagree at one end, which may indicate a read error. The chain combines TRBV6-5 with TRBJ1-5; 7 nucleotides line up with TRBD1. Germline CDR1 reads MNHEY; CDR2 reads SVGAGI. This CDR3 comprises 15 residues. CDR3 in DNA: TGTGCCAGCAATTACACAGACAGGGAAAATCAGCCCCAGCATTTT. Translation: CASNYTDRENQPQHF.

As to this clonotype: A read error may explain this, as a much larger clone is one base away. The V gene is TRBV11-2, the J gene TRBJ1-1, with D possibly TRBD1 on 5 matching bases. The CDR3 consists of 17 residues. The germline V gene encodes CDR1 SGHAT and CDR2 FQNNGV. CDR3 nucleotide sequence: TGTGCCAGCAGCGAAAGGGCCAGAGGGGAAATGAACACTGAAGCTTCCTTT. Residues: CASSERARGEMNTEASF.

V is TRBV7-9 and J is TRBJ1-2; no firm D call. Per the germline V gene, CDR1 is SEHNR and CDR2 is FQNEAQ (reference sequence). The CDR3 consists of 14 residues. V lost 1 base and J lost 4, with 10 bases in between. CDR3 DNA sequence: TGTGCCAGCAGCTTAGTTGCTTTTCCCTATGGCTACACCTTC. Translation gives CASSLVAFPYGYTF.

There are many counts of this clonotype. V usage is TRBV27 and J usage is TRBJ1-1, with 9 bases fitting TRBD1. The CDR3 is 14 amino acids. The germline CDR1 and CDR2 sequences are MNHEY and SMNVEV (reference sequence). The ends lost 5 bases at V and 5 bases at J; junction bases unmatched: 6. CDR3 region: CASSIQGANTEAFF. CDR3 in DNA: TGTGCCAGCAGTATACAGGGGGCGAATACTGAAGCTTTCTTT.

In its sample, this clonotype was seen many times. V and J are TRBV7-2 and TRBJ1-1, with a tentative D call TRBD1 (5 bases). The ends were cut back, 5 bases at V and 11 bases at J, with 18 bases in the middle. The length of the CDR3 is 13 residues. CDR1 SGHTA and CDR2 FQGNSA come from the germline V gene. The CDR3 protein is CASSLQGKGWAFF. The CDR3 bases are TGTGCCAGCAGCCTCCAGGGAAAAGGGTGGGCTTTCTTT.

The CDR3 sequence: CSVEVLLAETYEQYF. CDR3 nucleotide sequence: TGCAGCGTTGAAGTTTTACTAGCGGAAACCTACGAGCAGTACTTC. V and J are TRBV29-1 and TRBJ2-7, with TRBD2 matching 8 bases. The CDR3 runs to 15 residues. Trimming took 1 base from V and 2 from J; bases not matched to a gene: 7. The germline V gene has CDR1 SQVTM and CDR2 ANQGSEA.

This chain joins TRBV27 and TRBJ1-2; D gene uncertain. The CDR3 length is 14 residues. Germline V gene lookup returns CDR1 MNHEY and CDR2 SMNVEV (reference sequence). V lost 7 bases, J lost 8 bases, and 20 bases lay in between. Here the CDR3 reads CASKTTGPAYGYTF. The CDR3 nucleotides are TGTGCCAGCAAAACCACCGGGCCCGCCTACGGCTACACCTTC.